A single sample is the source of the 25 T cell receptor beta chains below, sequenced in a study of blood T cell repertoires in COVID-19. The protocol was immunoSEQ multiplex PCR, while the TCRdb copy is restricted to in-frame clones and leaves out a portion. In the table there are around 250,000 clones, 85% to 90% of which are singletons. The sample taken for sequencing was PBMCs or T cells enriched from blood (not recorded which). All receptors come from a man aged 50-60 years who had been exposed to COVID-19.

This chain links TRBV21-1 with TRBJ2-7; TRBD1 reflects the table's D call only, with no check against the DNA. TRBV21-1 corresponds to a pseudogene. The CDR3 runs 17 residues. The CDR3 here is CASSKLGTPEKTYEQYV. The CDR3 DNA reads TGTGCCAGCAGCAAACTGGGGACACCAGAAAAAACCTACGAGCAGTACGTC.

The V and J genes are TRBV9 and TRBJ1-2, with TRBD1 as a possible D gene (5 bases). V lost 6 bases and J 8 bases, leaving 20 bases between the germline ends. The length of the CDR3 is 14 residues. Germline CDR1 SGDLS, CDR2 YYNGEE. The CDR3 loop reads CASTTEGWRGGYTF. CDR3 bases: TGTGCCAGCACCACAGAGGGATGGCGGGGGGGCTACACCTTC.

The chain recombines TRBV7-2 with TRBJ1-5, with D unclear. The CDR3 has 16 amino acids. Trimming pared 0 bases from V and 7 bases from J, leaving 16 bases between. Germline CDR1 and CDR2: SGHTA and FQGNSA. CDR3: CASSLAGAMAWQPQHF. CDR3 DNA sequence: TGTGCCAGCAGCTTAGCAGGAGCTATGGCGTGGCAGCCCCAGCATTTT.

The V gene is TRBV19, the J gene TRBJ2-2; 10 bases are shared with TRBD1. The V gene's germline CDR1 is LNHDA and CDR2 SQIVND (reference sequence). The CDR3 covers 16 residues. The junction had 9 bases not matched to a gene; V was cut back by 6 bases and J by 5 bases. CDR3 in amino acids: CASSPRQGASTGELFF. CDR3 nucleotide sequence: TGTGCCAGTAGCCCCAGACAGGGGGCGAGTACCGGGGAGCTGTTTTTT.

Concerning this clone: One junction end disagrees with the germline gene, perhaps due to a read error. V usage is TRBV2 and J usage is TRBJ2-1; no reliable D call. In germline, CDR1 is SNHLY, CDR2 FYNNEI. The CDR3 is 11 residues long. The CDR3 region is CASMSWATRLF. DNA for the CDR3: TGTGCCAGCATGAGTTGGGCAACCCGCCTCTTC.

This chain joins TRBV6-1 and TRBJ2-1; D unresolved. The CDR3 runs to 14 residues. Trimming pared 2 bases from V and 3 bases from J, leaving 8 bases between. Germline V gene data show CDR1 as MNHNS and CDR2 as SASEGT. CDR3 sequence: CASSETVNYNEQFF. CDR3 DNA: TGTGCCAGCAGTGAAACAGTAAACTACAATGAGCAGTTCTTC.

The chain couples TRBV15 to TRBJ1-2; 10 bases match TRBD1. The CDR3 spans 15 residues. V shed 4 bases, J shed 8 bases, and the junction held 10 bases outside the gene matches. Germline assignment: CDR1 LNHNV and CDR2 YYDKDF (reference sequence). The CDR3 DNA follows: TGTGCCACCAGCACCACCATTGACAGGGGGCTAGGCTACACCTTC. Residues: CATSTTIDRGLGYTF.

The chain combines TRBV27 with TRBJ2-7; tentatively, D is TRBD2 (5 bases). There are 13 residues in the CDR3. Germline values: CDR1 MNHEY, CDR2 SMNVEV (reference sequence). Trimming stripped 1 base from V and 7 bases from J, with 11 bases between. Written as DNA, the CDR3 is TGTGCCAGCAGTTTATTAGAACCGGGGGAGCAGTACGTC. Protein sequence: CASSLLEPGEQYV.

The CDR3 coding sequence is TGTGCCAGCAGTCTGACTAGCGGCGGCCGGGGGCAGTTCTTC. Translated, it gives CASSLTSGGRGQFF. The chain carries TRBV6-5 and TRBJ2-1; 9 bases are shared with TRBD2. This CDR3 region has 14 residues. V gave up 5 bases and J gave up 12 bases; unmatched junction bases: 11. CDR1 and CDR2 (germline): MNHEY, SVGAGI.

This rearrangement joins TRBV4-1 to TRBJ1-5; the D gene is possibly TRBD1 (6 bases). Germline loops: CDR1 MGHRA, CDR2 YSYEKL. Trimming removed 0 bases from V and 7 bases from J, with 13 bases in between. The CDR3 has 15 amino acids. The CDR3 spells CASSQDYRADQPQHF. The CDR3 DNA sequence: TGCGCCAGCAGCCAAGATTACAGGGCCGACCAGCCCCAGCATTTT.

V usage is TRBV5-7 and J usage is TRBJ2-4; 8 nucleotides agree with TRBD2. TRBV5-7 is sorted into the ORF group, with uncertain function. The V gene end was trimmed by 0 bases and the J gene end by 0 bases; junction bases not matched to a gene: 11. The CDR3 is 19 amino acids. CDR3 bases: TGTGCCAGCAGCTTGGCGAGAATAGCGGGACCTTTAGCCAAAAACATTCAGTACTTC. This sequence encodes CASSLARIAGPLAKNIQYF.

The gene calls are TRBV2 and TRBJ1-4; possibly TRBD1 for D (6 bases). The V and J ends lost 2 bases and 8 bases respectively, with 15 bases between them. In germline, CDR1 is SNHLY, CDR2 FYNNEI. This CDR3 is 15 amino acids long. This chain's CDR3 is CASSERRQGREKLFF. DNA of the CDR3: TGTGCCAGCAGTGAAAGGCGGCAGGGGCGGGAAAAACTGTTTTTT.

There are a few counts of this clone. The CDR3 reads CATSDLAQKNTGELFF. The CDR3 DNA sequence: TGTGCCACCAGTGATTTAGCACAGAAAAACACCGGGGAGCTGTTTTTT. The chain links TRBV24-1 to TRBJ2-2; D gene unclear. The CDR3 sequence is 16 residues long. Germline CDR1 KGHDR, CDR2 SFDVKD. V lost 1 base and J 2 bases, leaving 10 bases between the germline ends.

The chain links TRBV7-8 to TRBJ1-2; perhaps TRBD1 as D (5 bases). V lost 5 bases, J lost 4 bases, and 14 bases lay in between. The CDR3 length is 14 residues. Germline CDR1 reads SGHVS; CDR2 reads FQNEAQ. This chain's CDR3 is CASSPREGTYGYTF. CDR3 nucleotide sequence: TGTGCCAGCAGCCCGCGGGAGGGGACCTATGGCTACACCTTC. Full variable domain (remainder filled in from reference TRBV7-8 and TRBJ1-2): GAGVSQSPRYKVAKRGQDVALRCDPISGHVSLFWYQQALGQGPEFLTYFQNEAQLDKSGLPSDRFFAERPEGSVSTLKIQRTQQEDSAVYLCASSPREGTYGYTFGSGTRLTVV.

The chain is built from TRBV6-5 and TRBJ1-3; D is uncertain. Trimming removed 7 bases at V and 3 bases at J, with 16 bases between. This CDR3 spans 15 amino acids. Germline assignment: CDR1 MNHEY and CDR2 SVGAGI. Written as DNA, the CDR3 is TGTGCCAGCACTAAAAGGAGGGAATATGGAAACACCATATATTTT. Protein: CASTKRREYGNTIYF.

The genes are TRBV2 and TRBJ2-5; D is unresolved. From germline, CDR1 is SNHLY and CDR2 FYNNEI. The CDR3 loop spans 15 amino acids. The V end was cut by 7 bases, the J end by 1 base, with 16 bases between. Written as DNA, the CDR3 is TGTGCCAGCACCCCCCTGAGGCCGCCCCAAGAGACCCAGTACTTC. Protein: CASTPLRPPQETQYF. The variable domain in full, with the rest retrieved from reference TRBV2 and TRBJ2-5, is EPEVTQTPSHQVTQMGQEVILRCVPISNHLYFYWYRQILGQKVEFLVSFYNNEISEKSEIFDDQFSVERPDGSNFTLKIRSTKLEDSAMYFCASTPLRPPQETQYFGPGTRLLVL.

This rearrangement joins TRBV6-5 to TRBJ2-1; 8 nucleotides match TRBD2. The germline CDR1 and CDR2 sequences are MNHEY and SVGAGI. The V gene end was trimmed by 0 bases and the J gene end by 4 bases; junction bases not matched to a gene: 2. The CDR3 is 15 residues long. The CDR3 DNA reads TGTGCCAGCAGTTACTCGGGACTAGAGTACAATGAGCAGTTCTTC. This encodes CASSYSGLEYNEQFF.

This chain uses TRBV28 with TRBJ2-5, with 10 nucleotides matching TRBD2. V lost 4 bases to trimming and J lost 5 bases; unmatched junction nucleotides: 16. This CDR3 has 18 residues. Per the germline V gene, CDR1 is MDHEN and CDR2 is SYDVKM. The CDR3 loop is CASSSASGRDKFLETQYF. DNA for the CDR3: TGTGCCAGCAGTTCGGCTAGCGGGAGAGACAAGTTTTTGGAGACCCAGTACTTC.

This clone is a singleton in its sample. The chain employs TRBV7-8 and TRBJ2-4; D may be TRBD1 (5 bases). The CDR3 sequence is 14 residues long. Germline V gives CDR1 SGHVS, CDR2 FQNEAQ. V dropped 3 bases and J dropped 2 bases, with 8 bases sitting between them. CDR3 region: CASSFRGSKNIQYF. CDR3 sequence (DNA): TGTGCCAGCAGCTTTAGGGGTTCCAAAAACATTCAGTACTTC. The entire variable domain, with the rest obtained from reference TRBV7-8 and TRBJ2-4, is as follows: GAGVSQSPRYKVAKRGQDVALRCDPISGHVSLFWYQQALGQGPEFLTYFQNEAQLDKSGLPSDRFFAERPEGSVSTLKIQRTQQEDSAVYLCASSFRGSKNIQYFGAGTRLSVL.

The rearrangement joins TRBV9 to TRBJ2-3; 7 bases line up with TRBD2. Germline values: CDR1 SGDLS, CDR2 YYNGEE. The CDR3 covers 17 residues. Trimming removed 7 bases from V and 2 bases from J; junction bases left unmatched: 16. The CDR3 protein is CASSRKGGPSATDTQYF. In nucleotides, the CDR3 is TGTGCCAGCTCGAGGAAGGGAGGGCCCTCGGCCACAGATACGCAGTATTTT. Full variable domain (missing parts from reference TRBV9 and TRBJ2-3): DSGVTQTPKHLITATGQRVTLRCSPRSGDLSVYWYQQSLDQGLQFLIQYYNGEERAKGNILERFSAQQFPDLHSELNLSSLELGDSALYFCASSRKGGPSATDTQYFGPGTRLTVL.

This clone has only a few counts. This CDR3 is CASSPTTEANYGYTF. The DNA for the CDR3 is TGTGCCAGTAGTCCAACGACAGAAGCTAACTATGGCTACACCTTC. The chain joins TRBV19 to TRBJ1-2, with TRBD1 as a possible D gene (5 bases). The CDR3 consists of 15 residues. Per germline, CDR1 LNHDA and CDR2 SQIVND (reference sequence). V was shortened by 5 bases and J by 0 bases, with 13 bases between the two germline ends. Full variable domain (remainder filled in from reference TRBV19 and TRBJ1-2): DGGITQSPKYLFRKEGQNVTLSCEQNLNHDAMYWYRQDPGQGLRLIYYSQIVNDFQKGDIAEGYSVSREKKESFPLTVTSAQKNPTAFYLCASSPTTEANYGYTFGSGTRLTVV.

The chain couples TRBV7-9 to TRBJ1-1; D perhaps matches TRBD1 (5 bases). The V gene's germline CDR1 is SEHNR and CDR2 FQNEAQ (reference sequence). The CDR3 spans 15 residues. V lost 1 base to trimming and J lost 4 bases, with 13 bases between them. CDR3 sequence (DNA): TGTGCCAGCAGCTTAGTAGGAGGGGAGGGCACTGAAGCTTTCTTT. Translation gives CASSLVGGEGTEAFF.

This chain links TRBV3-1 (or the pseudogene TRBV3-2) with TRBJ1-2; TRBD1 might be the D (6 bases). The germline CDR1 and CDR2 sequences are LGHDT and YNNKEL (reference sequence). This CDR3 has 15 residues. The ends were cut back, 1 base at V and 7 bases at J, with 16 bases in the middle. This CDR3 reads CASSQVGRGLFGYTF. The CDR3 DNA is TGTGCCAGCAGCCAAGTCGGCAGGGGTTTATTTGGCTACACCTTC.

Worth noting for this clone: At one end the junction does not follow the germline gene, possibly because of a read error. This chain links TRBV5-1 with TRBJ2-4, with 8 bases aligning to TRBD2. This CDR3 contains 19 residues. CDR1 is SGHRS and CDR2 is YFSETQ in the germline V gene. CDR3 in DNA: TGCGCCAGCAGCTTGACTAGCGGCGGGGAGAAGATAGCCAAAAACATTCAGTACTTT. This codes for CASSLTSGGEKIAKNIQYF. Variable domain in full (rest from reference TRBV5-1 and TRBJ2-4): KAGVTQTPRYLIKTRGQQVTLSCSPISGHRSVSWYQQTPGQGLQFLFEYFSETQRNKGNFPGRFSGRQFSNSRSEMNVSTLELGDSALYLCASSLTSGGEKIAKNIQYFGAGTRLSVL.

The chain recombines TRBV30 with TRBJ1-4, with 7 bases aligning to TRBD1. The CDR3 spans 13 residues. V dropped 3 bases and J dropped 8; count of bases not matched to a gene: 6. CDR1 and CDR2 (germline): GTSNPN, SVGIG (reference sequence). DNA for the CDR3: TGTGCCTGGAGCGACAGGGTCGGAGAAAAACTGTTTTTT. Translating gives CAWSDRVGEKLFF.